This entry is about one T cell receptor (beta chain). These data come from a study of OX40 agonist ivuxolimab in advanced cancers. Assay: immunoSEQ multiplex PCR; the TCRdb copy retains only in-frame clones and omits some. The top ten hold 0.33% of the sample, which has fewer than 100,000 clones, just over 90% seen once. Looked up from germline, CDR1 is MNHEY and CDR2 is SMNVEV (reference sequence). The CDR3 spans 14 residues. The V gene lost 7 bases and the J gene lost 0 bases, with 11 bases spanning the gap. The sample was CD4+ or CD8+ T cells sorted from blood, taken in a trial of the OX40 agonist ivuxolimab. The chain joins TRBV27 to TRBJ2-3; D is ambiguous. The clonotype comes from an adult with an advanced solid tumor such as melanoma, head and neck, liver or kidney cancer. CDR3 residues: CASTRGLSTDTQYF. The CDR3 region has the DNA TGTGCCAGCACCCGCGGTCTTAGCACAGATACGCAGTATTTT.